The source of this TCR beta chain is a study of blood T cells in healthy people across ages. Using a J-beta primer mix together with a sample-barcoded 5' primer, a second PCR was run for about 7 to 12 cycles. Per-sample output comprised a minimum of 3 million paired-end reads containing CDR3. One entry per CDR3 protein, called by TCRdb with MiXCR from the 5' RACE reads. The sample records some 710,000 distinct CDR3 sequences, about 24% being singletons. Investigators took approximately 10 milliliters of peripheral blood from every donor. This CDR3 is built from 15 residues. Germline CDR1 is SGHVS and CDR2 is FQNEAQ. Note on this clonotype: Its antigen remains unknown.

Study findings and constraints: The recorded TCR beta diversity per million T cells decreased in a roughly linear manner with age.

The TCR comes from a man aged 65 to 85 in good health. Source material: blood. The chain uses TRBV7-8 and TRBJ2-5; the D gene is possibly TRBD2 (5 bases). The tail of the sequence fits TRBJ2-1 better, so the J call may be wrong. The CDR3 DNA sequence: TGTGCCAGCATGAATCTGGGCGGGCCCTACAATGAGCAGTTCTTC. This encodes CASMNLGGPYNEQFF.